This T cell receptor beta chain was recorded in a study of response to subunit inactivated influenza vaccine. Worth noting for this clonotype: Its target is unknown.

TCRdb passed the RT-PCR reads through MiXCR, listing each CDR3 protein once. The sample carries some 640,000 distinct CDR3 sequences, over 11% recorded once. Study-wide results and limits: The study's authors posited that every seasonal influenza vaccination enlists few new T cells.

CDR1 and CDR2 (germline): DFQATT, SNEGSKA (reference sequence). V shed 6 bases and J shed 4 bases, with 21 bases lying between them. The CDR3 runs 15 residues. The receptor's source is a man aged 50-60 years who received an inactivated influenza vaccine. The chain employs TRBV20-1 and TRBJ2-5; no definite D call. The material sequenced was PBMCs from blood, taken about 14 days before vaccination. This CDR3 reads CSAGRRAELRETQYF. The DNA of the CDR3 is TGCAGTGCCGGCCGTCGGGCCGAGTTAAGAGAGACCCAGTACTTC.